Listed below are T cell receptor beta chains from one sample, sequenced in a study of a mutant IDH1 vaccine in newly diagnosed glioma. These receptors have no known antigen. The protocol was immunoSEQ multiplex PCR, while the TCRdb copy is restricted to in-frame clones and leaves out a portion. The sample yields about 28,000 clones, 87% seen once. This specimen consisted of peripheral blood mononuclear cells (PBMCs), obtained from a glioma patient whose treatment included an IDH1 peptide vaccine. The receptors derive from a woman aged 40-49 years with glioma. Some clones in this sample may be carry-over from other donors' samples. Each CDR3 is given with its conserved first and last residue. Each record gives: V gene, D gene, J gene, clone size, CDR3 protein, CDR3 DNA. D genes are given only for firm matches. Clone size, where shown, is once, few, many, or a class for clones that have expanded.

V gene: TRBV27; D gene: TRBD2; J gene: TRBJ2-3; clone size: .; CDR3 protein: CASSLSWGRADTQYF; CDR3 DNA: TGTGCCAGCAGTTTATCGTGGGGGAGGGCCGATACGCAGTATTTT
V gene: TRBV5-6; D gene: .; J gene: TRBJ2-2; clone size: .; CDR3 protein: CASSLLRELFF; CDR3 DNA: TGTGCCAGCAGCTTGTTAAGGGAGCTGTTTTTT
V gene: TRBV9; D gene: .; J gene: TRBJ1-2; clone size: .; CDR3 protein: CASSSRLGGYTF; CDR3 DNA: TGTGCCAGCAGCTCTAGGTTGGGCGGCTACACCTTC
V gene: TRBV7-3; D gene: .; J gene: TRBJ2-6; clone size: .; CDR3 protein: CASSSTGSGANVLTF; CDR3 DNA: TGTGCCAGCAGCAGCACAGGCTCTGGGGCCAACGTCCTGACTTTC
V gene: TRBV7-9; D gene: .; J gene: TRBJ2-2; clone size: .; CDR3 protein: CASIPGANTGELFF; CDR3 DNA: TGTGCCAGCATCCCGGGGGCGAACACCGGGGAGCTGTTTTTT
V gene: TRBV27; D gene: .; J gene: TRBJ2-7; clone size: .; CDR3 protein: CASRQGYGQYF; CDR3 DNA: TGTGCCAGCAGACAGGGTTACGGGCAGTACTTC
V gene: TRBV7-2; D gene: .; J gene: TRBJ2-5; clone size: .; CDR3 protein: CASTLEETQYF; CDR3 DNA: TGTGCCAGCACCCTGGAGGAGACCCAGTACTTC
V gene: TRBV11-2; D gene: .; J gene: TRBJ2-7; clone size: .; CDR3 protein: CASSFGSVIYEQYF; CDR3 DNA: TGTGCCAGCAGCTTCGGCAGTGTGATCTACGAGCAGTACTTC
V gene: TRBV10-3; D gene: .; J gene: TRBJ1-3; clone size: few; CDR3 protein: CAISEDSGRDTIYF; CDR3 DNA: TGTGCCATCAGTGAGGACTCGGGGAGGGACACCATATATTTT
V gene: TRBV19; D gene: TRBD1; J gene: TRBJ2-2; clone size: once; CDR3 protein: CASRGTGTARTGELFF; CDR3 DNA: TGTGCCAGTCGAGGGACCGGGACAGCTAGGACCGGGGAGCTGTTTTTT
V gene: TRBV2; D gene: .; J gene: TRBJ2-5; clone size: .; CDR3 protein: CASSEMQVVETQYF; CDR3 DNA: TGTGCCAGCAGTGAAATGCAGGTCGTGGAGACCCAGTACTTC
V gene: TRBV6-1; D gene: TRBD1; J gene: TRBJ2-2; clone size: .; CDR3 protein: CASYDRGFGELFF; CDR3 DNA: TGTGCCAGCTATGACAGGGGCTTCGGGGAGCTGTTTTTT
V gene: TRBV4-1; D gene: TRBD2; J gene: TRBJ2-3; clone size: .; CDR3 protein: CASRETSGPTTDTQYF; CDR3 DNA: TGCGCCAGCAGGGAAACTAGCGGCCCTACCACAGATACGCAGTATTTT
V gene: TRBV28; D gene: .; J gene: TRBJ2-7; clone size: .; CDR3 protein: CASSPARYEQYF; CDR3 DNA: TGTGCCAGCAGTCCAGCCAGATACGAGCAGTACTTC
V gene: TRBV25-1; D gene: TRBD1; J gene: TRBJ1-4; clone size: once; CDR3 protein: CASSEGTGFNEKLFF; CDR3 DNA: TGTGCCAGCAGTGAGGGGACAGGGTTTAATGAAAAACTGTTTTTT
V gene: TRBV4-2; D gene: .; J gene: TRBJ2-1; clone size: once; CDR3 protein: CASGGGYNEQFF; CDR3 DNA: TGTGCCAGCGGCGGCGGTTACAATGAGCAGTTCTTC
V gene: TRBV5-4; D gene: .; J gene: TRBJ1-1; clone size: once; CDR3 protein: CASSYRENTEAFF; CDR3 DNA: TGTGCCAGCAGCTACAGGGAGAACACTGAAGCTTTCTTT
V gene: TRBV5-4; D gene: .; J gene: TRBJ2-6; clone size: once; CDR3 protein: CASSLSSSGANVLTF; CDR3 DNA: TGTGCCAGCAGCCTTTCGAGCTCTGGGGCCAACGTCCTGACTTTC
V gene: TRBV14; D gene: .; J gene: TRBJ1-3; clone size: once; CDR3 protein: CASSQISPLRAPSSGNTIYF; CDR3 DNA: TGTGCCAGCAGCCAAATCAGCCCACTTCGAGCTCCTTCCTCTGGAAACACCATATATTTT
V gene: TRBV15; D gene: .; J gene: TRBJ2-7; clone size: .; CDR3 protein: CATSRDRVSYEQYF; CDR3 DNA: TGTGCCACCAGCAGAGACAGGGTCTCCTACGAGCAGTACTTC
V gene: TRBV28; D gene: .; J gene: TRBJ2-5; clone size: .; CDR3 protein: CASRRQETQYF; CDR3 DNA: TGTGCCAGCAGGCGTCAGGAGACCCAGTACTTC
V gene: TRBV7-2; D gene: .; J gene: TRBJ2-5; clone size: .; CDR3 protein: CASSLERPRRRETQYF; CDR3 DNA: TGTGCCAGCAGCTTAGAGCGGCCCCGGAGGAGGGAGACCCAGTACTTC
V gene: TRBV28; D gene: .; J gene: TRBJ2-7; clone size: .; CDR3 protein: CASSSPVPSYEQYF; CDR3 DNA: TGTGCCAGCAGTTCACCGGTGCCTAGCTACGAGCAGTACTTC
V gene: TRBV4-3; D gene: TRBD1; J gene: TRBJ2-3; clone size: .; CDR3 protein: CASSQTGQDTDTQYF; CDR3 DNA: TGCGCCAGCAGCCAGACTGGACAGGACACAGATACGCAGTATTTT
V gene: TRBV7-2; D gene: .; J gene: TRBJ1-5; clone size: once; CDR3 protein: CASSSQGQPQHF; CDR3 DNA: TGTGCCAGCAGCTCTCAGGGGCAGCCCCAGCATTTT
V gene: TRBV19; D gene: .; J gene: TRBJ1-2; clone size: .; CDR3 protein: CASKRGGNYGYTF; CDR3 DNA: TGTGCCAGTAAGAGAGGGGGGAACTATGGCTACACCTTC
V gene: TRBV7-2; D gene: .; J gene: TRBJ1-2; clone size: .; CDR3 protein: CASSPQVNYGYTF; CDR3 DNA: TGTGCCAGCAGCCCTCAGGTTAACTATGGCTACACCTTC
V gene: TRBV9; D gene: .; J gene: TRBJ2-4; clone size: .; CDR3 protein: CASSVMWDPKNIQYF; CDR3 DNA: TGTGCCAGCAGCGTAATGTGGGATCCCAAAAACATTCAGTACTTC
V gene: TRBV29-1; D gene: .; J gene: TRBJ1-4; clone size: .; CDR3 protein: CSVDSGTLTKGEKLFF; CDR3 DNA: TGCAGCGTTGATTCCGGGACACTCACGAAGGGCGAAAAACTGTTTTTT
V gene: TRBV12-5; D gene: .; J gene: TRBJ2-5; clone size: once; CDR3 protein: CASAPDRNQETQYF; CDR3 DNA: TGTGCTAGTGCCCCAGACAGGAACCAAGAGACCCAGTACTTC
V gene: TRBV28; D gene: .; J gene: TRBJ2-2; clone size: .; CDR3 protein: CASIRGSGELFF; CDR3 DNA: TGTGCCAGCATACGGGGGAGCGGGGAGCTGTTTTTT
V gene: TRBV18; D gene: .; J gene: TRBJ1-1; clone size: .; CDR3 protein: CASSREGNTEAFF; CDR3 DNA: TGTGCCAGCTCCCGGGAGGGGAACACTGAAGCTTTCTTT
V gene: TRBV5-1; D gene: TRBD2; J gene: TRBJ2-2; clone size: once; CDR3 protein: CASRRAGDFAGELFF; CDR3 DNA: TGCGCCAGCAGACGAGCGGGAGATTTTGCCGGGGAGCTGTTTTTT
V gene: TRBV10-3; D gene: .; J gene: TRBJ2-7; clone size: .; CDR3 protein: CAISFRVDDEQYF; CDR3 DNA: TGTGCCATCAGTTTTCGGGTGGATGACGAGCAGTACTTC
V gene: TRBV27; D gene: .; J gene: TRBJ2-7; clone size: .; CDR3 protein: CASSPLPLPTGEQYF; CDR3 DNA: TGTGCCAGCAGTCCCCTACCTTTACCCACAGGCGAGCAGTACTTC
V gene: TRBV7-9; D gene: .; J gene: TRBJ2-7; clone size: .; CDR3 protein: CASSYGLAEQYF; CDR3 DNA: TGTGCCAGCAGCTACGGGTTGGCCGAGCAGTACTTC
V gene: TRBV5-4; D gene: .; J gene: TRBJ2-3; clone size: .; CDR3 protein: CASSLPGLSTDTQYF; CDR3 DNA: TGTGCCAGCAGCTTGCCGGGACTTAGCACAGATACGCAGTATTTT
V gene: TRBV27; D gene: .; J gene: TRBJ1-2; clone size: .; CDR3 protein: CASSLSVPSYGYTF; CDR3 DNA: TGTGCCAGCAGTTTATCGGTGCCGAGCTATGGCTACACCTTC
V gene: TRBV6-4; D gene: .; J gene: TRBJ2-2; clone size: .; CDR3 protein: CASGVSSNTGELFF; CDR3 DNA: TGTGCCAGCGGAGTGAGCTCGAACACCGGGGAGCTGTTTTTT
V gene: TRBV4-1; D gene: .; J gene: TRBJ1-2; clone size: .; CDR3 protein: CASSQEWLGAPVGYTF; CDR3 DNA: TGCGCCAGCAGCCAAGAATGGCTGGGGGCCCCCGTTGGCTACACCTTC
V gene: TRBV27; D gene: .; J gene: TRBJ2-7; clone size: .; CDR3 protein: CASSPSGYEQYF; CDR3 DNA: TGTGCCAGCAGTCCCTCAGGCTACGAGCAGTACTTC
V gene: TRBV4-3; D gene: .; J gene: TRBJ2-7; clone size: .; CDR3 protein: CASSQETYLLGEQYF; CDR3 DNA: TGCGCCAGCAGCCAAGAGACCTATTTGTTAGGCGAGCAGTACTTC